This T cell receptor beta chain came from a study of blood T cell repertoires in COVID-19. Assay used: immunoSEQ multiplex PCR; TCRdb lists only in-frame clones, some missing. The sample lists 290,000 or so clones, about nine tenths occurring once. This CDR3 is built from 16 residues. The V segment lost 6 bases and the J segment 3 bases; nucleotides outside the gene matches: 13. Germline lookup yields CDR1 SGHNT and CDR2 YYREEE (reference sequence). The sequenced sample was peripheral blood. The source is a man aged 18 to 29 with active or convalescent COVID-19. The J gene is TRBJ2-7, the V gene TRBV5-4, with 9 bases lining up with TRBD1. The CDR3 sequence: CASKFTGGADVYEQYF. The CDR3 nucleotides are TGTGCCAGCAAGTTTACAGGGGGCGCTGACGTCTACGAGCAGTACTTC. Together with reference TRBV5-4 and TRBJ2-7, the CDR3 gives the full variable domain: ETGVTQSPTHLIKTRGQQVTLRCSSQSGHNTVSWYQQALGQGPQFIFQYYREEENGRGNFPPRFSGLQFPNYSSELNVNALELDDSALYLCASKFTGGADVYEQYFGPGTRLTVT.